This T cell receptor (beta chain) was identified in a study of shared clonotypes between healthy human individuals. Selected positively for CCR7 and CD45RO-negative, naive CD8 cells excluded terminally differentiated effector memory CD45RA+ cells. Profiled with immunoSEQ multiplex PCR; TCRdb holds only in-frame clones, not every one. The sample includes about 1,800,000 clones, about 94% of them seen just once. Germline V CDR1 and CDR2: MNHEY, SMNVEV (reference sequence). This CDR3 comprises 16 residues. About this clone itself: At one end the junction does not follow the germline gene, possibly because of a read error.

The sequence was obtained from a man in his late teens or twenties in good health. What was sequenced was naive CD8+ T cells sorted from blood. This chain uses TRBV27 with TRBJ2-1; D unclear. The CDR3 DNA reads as TGTGCCAGCGGTTTACTCCTCCCAGGCGGAAACAATGAGCAGTTCTTC. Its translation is CASGLLLPGGNNEQFF.